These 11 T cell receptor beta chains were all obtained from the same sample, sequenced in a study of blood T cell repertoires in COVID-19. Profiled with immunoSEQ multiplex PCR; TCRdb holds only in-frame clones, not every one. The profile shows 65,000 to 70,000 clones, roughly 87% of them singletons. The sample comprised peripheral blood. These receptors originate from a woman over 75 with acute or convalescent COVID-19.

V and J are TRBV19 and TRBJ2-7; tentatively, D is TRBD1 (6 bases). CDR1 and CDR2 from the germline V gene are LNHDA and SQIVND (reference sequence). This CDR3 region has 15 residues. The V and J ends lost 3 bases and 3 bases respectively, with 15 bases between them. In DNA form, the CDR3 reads TGTGCCAGTAGTATTTCCGACAGGAACTTCTACGAGCAGTACTTC. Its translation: CASSISDRNFYEQYF.

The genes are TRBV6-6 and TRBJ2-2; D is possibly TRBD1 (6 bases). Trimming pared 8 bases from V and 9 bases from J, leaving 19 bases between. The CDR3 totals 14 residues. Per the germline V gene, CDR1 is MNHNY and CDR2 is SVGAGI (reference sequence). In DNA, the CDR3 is TGTGCCAGCTCCCAGGGGTCTCCCAGTCGGGAGCTGTTTTTT. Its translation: CASSQGSPSRELFF.

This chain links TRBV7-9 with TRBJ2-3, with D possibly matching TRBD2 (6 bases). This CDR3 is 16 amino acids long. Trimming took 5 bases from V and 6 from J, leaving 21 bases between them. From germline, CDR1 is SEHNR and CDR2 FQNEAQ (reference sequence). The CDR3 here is CASSIRSGGSRDTQYF. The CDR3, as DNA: TGTGCCAGCAGCATAAGAAGTGGAGGGAGCAGGGATACGCAGTATTTT.

The CDR3 nucleotides are TGTGCCAGCAGCTTAGGGTTCCCTAGCGGGAGTGACATTCAGTACTTC. Translation gives CASSLGFPSGSDIQYF. The J gene is TRBJ2-4, the V gene TRBV7-2; the match to TRBD2 covers 10 bases. Germline V gene data show CDR1 as SGHTA and CDR2 as FQGNSA. Trimming took 1 base from V and 8 from J; bases not matched to a gene: 8. The CDR3 consists of 16 residues.

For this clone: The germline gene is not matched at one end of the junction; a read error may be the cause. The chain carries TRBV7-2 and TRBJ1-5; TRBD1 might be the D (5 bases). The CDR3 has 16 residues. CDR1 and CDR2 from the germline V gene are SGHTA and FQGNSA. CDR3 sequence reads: CASSLAAGGTNQPQHF. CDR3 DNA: TGTGCCAGCAGCTTAGCCGCGGGGGGGACCAATCAACCCCAGCATTTT.

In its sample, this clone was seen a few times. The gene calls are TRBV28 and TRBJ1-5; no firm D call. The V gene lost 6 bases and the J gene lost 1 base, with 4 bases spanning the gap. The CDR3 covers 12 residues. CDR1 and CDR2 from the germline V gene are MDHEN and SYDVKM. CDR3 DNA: TGTGCCAGCAGGACAAGCAATCAGCCCCAGCATTTT. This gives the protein CASRTSNQPQHF. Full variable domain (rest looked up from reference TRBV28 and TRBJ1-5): DVKVTQSSRYLVKRTGEKVFLECVQDMDHENMFWYRQDPGLGLRLIYFSYDVKMKEKGDIPEGYSVSREKKERFSLILESASTNQTSMYLCASRTSNQPQHFGDGTRLSIL.

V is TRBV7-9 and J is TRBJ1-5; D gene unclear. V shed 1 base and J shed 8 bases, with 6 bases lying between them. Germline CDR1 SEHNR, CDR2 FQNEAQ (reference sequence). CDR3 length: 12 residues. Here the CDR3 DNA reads TGTGCCAGCAGCTTAGGAGAGAAGCCCCAGCATTTT. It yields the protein CASSLGEKPQHF.

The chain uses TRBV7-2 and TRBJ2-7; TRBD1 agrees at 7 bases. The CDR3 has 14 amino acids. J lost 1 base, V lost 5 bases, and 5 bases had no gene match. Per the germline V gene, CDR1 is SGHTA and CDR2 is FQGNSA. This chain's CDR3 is CASSPGTVSYEQYF. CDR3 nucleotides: TGTGCCAGCAGCCCCGGGACAGTTTCCTACGAGCAGTACTTC.

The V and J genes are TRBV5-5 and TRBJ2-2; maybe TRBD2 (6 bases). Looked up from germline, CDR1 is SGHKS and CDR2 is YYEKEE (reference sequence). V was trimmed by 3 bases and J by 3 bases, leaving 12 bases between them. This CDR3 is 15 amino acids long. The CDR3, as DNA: TGTGCCAGCAGCTCAATTAGCGGCCACACCGGGGAGCTGTTTTTT. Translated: CASSSISGHTGELFF.

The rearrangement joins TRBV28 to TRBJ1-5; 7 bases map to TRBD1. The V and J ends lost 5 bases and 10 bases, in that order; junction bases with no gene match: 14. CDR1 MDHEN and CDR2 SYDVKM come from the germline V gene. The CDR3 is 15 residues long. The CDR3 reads CASSKPSGGTFPQHF. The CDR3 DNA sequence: TGTGCCAGCAGTAAACCCTCAGGGGGGACGTTCCCCCAGCATTTT.

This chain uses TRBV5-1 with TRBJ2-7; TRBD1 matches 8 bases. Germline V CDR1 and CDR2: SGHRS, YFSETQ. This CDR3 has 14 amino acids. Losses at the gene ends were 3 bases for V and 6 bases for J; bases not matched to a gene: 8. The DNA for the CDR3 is TGCGCCAGCAGCTCGACAGGGGTAGGCCTCGAGCAGTACTTC. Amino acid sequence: CASSSTGVGLEQYF.